This TCR beta chain was captured in a study of T cells expressing NK-cell markers. Across the study: Within the sequenced cohort of eight donors, seven exhibited HCMV seropositivity and one was seronegative. General study findings and limits: Six of the donors carried dominant NKG2C+ clonotypes that took up about 1.0-7.0% of their CD8+ T cells.

With regard to this clonotype: What it binds is not known.

Germline-derived CDR1 and CDR2 are SGHRS and YFSETQ. The CDR3 sequence is 15 residues long. TCRdb re-called the 5' RACE reads and gives one entry per CDR3 protein, without DNA. The listing records 200,000 to 300,000 distinct CDR3 sequences. This sequence joins TRBV5-1 and TRBJ2-1; the TCRdb call, TRBD1, lacks DNA for checking. The sequence was obtained from a man aged 18-30 years in good health. Sequencing was carried out using blood T cells: a sorted CD56 or NKG2C T cell subset, CD4+ or CD8+ T cells, or bulk PBMC T cells (not recorded which). CDR3 region: CASSAGTEPTYEQFF.